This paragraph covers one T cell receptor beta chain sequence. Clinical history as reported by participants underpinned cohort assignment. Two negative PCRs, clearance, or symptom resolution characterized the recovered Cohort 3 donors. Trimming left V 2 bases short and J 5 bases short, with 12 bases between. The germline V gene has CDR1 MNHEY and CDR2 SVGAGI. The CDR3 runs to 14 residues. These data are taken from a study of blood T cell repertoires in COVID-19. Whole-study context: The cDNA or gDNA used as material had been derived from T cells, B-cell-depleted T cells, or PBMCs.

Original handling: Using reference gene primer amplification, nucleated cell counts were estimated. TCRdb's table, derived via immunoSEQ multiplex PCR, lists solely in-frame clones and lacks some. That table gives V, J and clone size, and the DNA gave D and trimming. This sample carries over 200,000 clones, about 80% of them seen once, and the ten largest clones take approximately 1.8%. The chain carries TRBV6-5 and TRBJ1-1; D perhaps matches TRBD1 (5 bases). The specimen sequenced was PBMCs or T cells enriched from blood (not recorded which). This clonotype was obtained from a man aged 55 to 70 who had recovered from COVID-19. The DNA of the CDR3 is TGTGCCAGCAGTTACGTAGGGGCGCGGACTGAAGCTTTCTTT. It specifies CASSYVGARTEAFF.